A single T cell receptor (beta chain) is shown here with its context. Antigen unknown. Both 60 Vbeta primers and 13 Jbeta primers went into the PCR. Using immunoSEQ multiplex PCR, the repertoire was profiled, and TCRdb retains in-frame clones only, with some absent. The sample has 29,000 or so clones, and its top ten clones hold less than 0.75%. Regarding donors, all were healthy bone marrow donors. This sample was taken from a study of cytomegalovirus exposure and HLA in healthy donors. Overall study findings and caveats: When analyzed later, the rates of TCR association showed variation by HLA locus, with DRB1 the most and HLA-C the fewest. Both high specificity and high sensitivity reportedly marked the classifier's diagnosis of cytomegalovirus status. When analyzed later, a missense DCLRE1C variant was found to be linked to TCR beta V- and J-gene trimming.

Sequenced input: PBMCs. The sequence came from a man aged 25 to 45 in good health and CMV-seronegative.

In DNA form, the CDR3 reads TGTGCCAGTAGTATTATGAGCAATAATTCACCCCTCCACTTT. It codes for CASSIMSNNSPLHF. The chain has TRBV19 and TRBJ1-6; D is unclear. V was shortened by 3 bases and J by 5 bases, with 8 bases between the two germline ends. The CDR3 is made up of 14 amino acids. Germline V gives CDR1 LNHDA, CDR2 SQIVND (reference sequence).